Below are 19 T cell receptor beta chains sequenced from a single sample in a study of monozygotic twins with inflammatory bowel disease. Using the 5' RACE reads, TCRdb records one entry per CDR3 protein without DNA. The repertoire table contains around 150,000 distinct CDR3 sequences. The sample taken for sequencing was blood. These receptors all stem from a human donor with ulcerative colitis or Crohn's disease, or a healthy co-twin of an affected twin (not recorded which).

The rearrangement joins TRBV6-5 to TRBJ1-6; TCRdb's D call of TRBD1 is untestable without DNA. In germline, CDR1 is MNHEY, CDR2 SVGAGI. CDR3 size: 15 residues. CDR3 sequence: CASSYSGQGSSPLHF.

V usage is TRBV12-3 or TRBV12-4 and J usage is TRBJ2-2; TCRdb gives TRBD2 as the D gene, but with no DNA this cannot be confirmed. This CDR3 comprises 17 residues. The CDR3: CASSPQDSGRVIGELFF.

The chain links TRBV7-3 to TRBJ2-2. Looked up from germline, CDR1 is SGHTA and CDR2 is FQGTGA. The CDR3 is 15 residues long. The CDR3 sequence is CASSLWAGNTGELFF. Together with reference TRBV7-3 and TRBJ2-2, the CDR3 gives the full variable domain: GAGVSQTPSNKVTEKGKYVELRCDPISGHTALYWYRQSLGQGPEFLIYFQGTGAADDSGLPNDRFFAVRPEGSVSTLKIQRTERGDSAVYLCASSLWAGNTGELFFGEGSRLTVL.

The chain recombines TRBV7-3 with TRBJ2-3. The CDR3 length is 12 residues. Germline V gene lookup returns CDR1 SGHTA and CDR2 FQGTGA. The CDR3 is CASSRSTDTQYF.

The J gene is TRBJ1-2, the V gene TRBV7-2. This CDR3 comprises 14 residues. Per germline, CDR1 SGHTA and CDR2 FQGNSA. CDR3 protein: CASSSNDNAYGYTF.

The chain's CDR3 is CASSQDPGFVTEAFF. The chain links TRBV4-1 to TRBJ1-1. The CDR3 totals 15 residues. From germline, CDR1 is MGHRA and CDR2 YSYEKL.

CDR3 region: CASSSLPPPVTDQPQHF. The gene calls are TRBV7-8 and TRBJ1-5. The CDR3 totals 17 residues. Per the germline V gene, CDR1 is SGHVS and CDR2 is FQNEAQ.

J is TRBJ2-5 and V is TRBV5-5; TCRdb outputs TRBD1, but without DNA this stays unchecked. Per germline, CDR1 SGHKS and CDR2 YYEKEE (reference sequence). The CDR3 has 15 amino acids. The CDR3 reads CASSFTGSVKETQYF. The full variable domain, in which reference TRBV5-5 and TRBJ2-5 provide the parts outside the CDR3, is DAGVTQSPTHLIKTRGQQVTLRCSPISGHKSVSWYQQVLGQGPQFIFQYYEKEERGRGNFPDRFSARQFPNYSSELNVNALLLGDSALYLCASSFTGSVKETQYFGPGTRLLVL.

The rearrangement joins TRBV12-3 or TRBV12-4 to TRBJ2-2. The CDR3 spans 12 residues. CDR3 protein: CASTTYTGELFF.

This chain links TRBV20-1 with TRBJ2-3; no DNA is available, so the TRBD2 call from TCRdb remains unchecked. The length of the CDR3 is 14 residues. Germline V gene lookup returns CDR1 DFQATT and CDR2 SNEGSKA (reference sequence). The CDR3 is CSAIGGRGTDTQYF.

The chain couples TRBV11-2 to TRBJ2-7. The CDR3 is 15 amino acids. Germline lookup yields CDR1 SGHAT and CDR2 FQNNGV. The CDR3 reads CASSLDRDTSYEQYF.

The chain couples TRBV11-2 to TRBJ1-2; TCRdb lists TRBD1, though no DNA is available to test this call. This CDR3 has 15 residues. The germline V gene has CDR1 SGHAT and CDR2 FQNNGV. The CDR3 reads CASTIEIDRDYGYTF.

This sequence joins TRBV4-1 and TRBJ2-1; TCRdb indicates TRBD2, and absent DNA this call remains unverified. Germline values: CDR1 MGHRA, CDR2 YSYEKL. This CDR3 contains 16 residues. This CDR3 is CASSQETRGGWDEQFF.

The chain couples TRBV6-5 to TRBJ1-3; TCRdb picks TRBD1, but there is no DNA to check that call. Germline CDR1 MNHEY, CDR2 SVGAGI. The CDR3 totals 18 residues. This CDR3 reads CASSYTGTGLFSGNTIYF.

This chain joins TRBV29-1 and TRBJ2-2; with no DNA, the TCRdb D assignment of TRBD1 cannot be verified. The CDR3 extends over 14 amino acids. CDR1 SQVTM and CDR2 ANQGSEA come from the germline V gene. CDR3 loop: CSAKQGADTGELFF.

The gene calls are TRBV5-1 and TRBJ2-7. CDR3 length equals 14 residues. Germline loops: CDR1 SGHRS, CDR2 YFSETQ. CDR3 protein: CASSLKGDSYEQYF.

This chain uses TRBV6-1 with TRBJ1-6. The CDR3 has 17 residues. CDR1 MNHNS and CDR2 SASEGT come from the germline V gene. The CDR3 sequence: CASSEDSLSSYNSPLHF.

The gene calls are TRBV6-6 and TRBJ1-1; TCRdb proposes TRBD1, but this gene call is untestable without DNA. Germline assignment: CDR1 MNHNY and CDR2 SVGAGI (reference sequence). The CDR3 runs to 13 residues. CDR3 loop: CATQTGRNTEAFF.

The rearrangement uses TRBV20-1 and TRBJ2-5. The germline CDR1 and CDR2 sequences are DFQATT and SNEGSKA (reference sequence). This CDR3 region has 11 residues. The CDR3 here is CSAERQETQYF.